This T cell receptor beta chain was profiled in a study of blood T cell repertoires in COVID-19. In germline, CDR1 is SGHNT, CDR2 YENEEA. With 1 base clipped from V and 6 bases from J, the junction kept 5 bases outside the gene matches. The CDR3 runs 14 residues. Repertoires were generated with immunoSEQ multiplex PCR, while TCRdb's copy carries only in-frame clones and drops some. The sample includes under 200,000 clones, roughly 82% of them seen just once. This receptor was identified in a woman in her 30s with acute or convalescent COVID-19. The J gene is TRBJ1-1, the V gene TRBV11-3; the match to TRBD1 covers 7 bases. Sequenced: peripheral blood. CDR3 region: CASSLGRGRAEAFF. The CDR3, as DNA: TGTGCCAGCAGCTTAGGAAGGGGGCGCGCTGAAGCTTTCTTT.